The 10 T cell receptor beta chains below come from one sample, sequenced in a study of regulatory T cells in long-lasting Graves disease (dated by TCRdb to the early 2020s). Library preparation was by multiplex PCR. The instrument was an Illumina HiSeq 4000. TCR beta libraries were built with iRepertoire HTBI primers and Arm-PCR amplification of CDR3 regions. TCRdb ran its own pipeline on the public reads, namely fastp trimming at Q25 and MiXCR clone calling, and kept in-frame beta chains. Every CDR3 protein is listed once, alongside the most common genes and DNA of its rows. The sample includes 450,000 to 600,000 distinct CDR3 sequences, with roughly 13% observed a single time. Approximately 9.3% of the sample lies in the top ten. In the paper's terms, the time point label means: newly diagnosed GD, antithyroid drugs for less than 3 months. RNA was extracted from PBMCs in TRIzol for both TCR sequencing and RNA sequencing.

Another study also made use of these data, one on T cells in Graves' hyperthyroidism and ophthalmopathy.

This sample comprised peripheral blood mononuclear cells (PBMCs), obtained at new diagnosis, from a patient treated with antithyroid drugs. These receptors were collected from a man younger than 40 with Graves disease. Donor details come from another sample of the same person, matched by shared clones.

This clonotype was observed at least ten times. The CDR3 DNA follows: TGTGCCAGCAGGGGGAAGGGTAATCAGCCCCAGCATTTT. This sequence encodes CASRGKGNQPQHF. The gene calls are TRBV12-3 or TRBV12-4 and TRBJ1-5; no clear D. CDR3 length equals 13 residues. Trimming took 6 bases from V and 4 from J, leaving 10 bases between them.

This clonotype appeared a few times. This chain connects TRBV14 to TRBJ2-3, with 9 bases that match TRBD2. Germline-derived CDR1 and CDR2 are SGHDN and FVKESK. The J segment lost 6 bases and the V segment lost 3 bases, leaving 4 bases of the junction unmatched. This CDR3 has 14 amino acids. The CDR3 reads CASSQSGRRDTQYF. The CDR3 DNA reads as TGTGCCAGCAGCCAGAGCGGGAGGAGGGATACGCAGTATTTT.

This clonotype came up many times. The gene calls are TRBV2 and TRBJ2-7; D unclear. V was shortened by 4 bases and J by 1 base, with 17 bases between the two germline ends. The CDR3 extends over 16 amino acids. The germline CDR1 and CDR2 sequences are SNHLY and FYNNEI. CDR3 coding DNA: TGTGCCAGCAGTGTGACGGTAGGGCTGGTTTCCTACGAGCAGTACTTC. This translates into CASSVTVGLVSYEQYF.

This clonotype was observed many times. The CDR3 loop is CASSIGRNYGYTF. The CDR3 DNA follows: TGTGCCAGCAGTATTGGACGGAACTATGGCTACACCTTC. J is TRBJ1-2 and V is TRBV6-1, with D uncertain. CDR3 length: 13 amino acids. Per the germline V gene, CDR1 is MNHNS and CDR2 is SASEGT. V lost 5 bases to trimming and J lost 2 bases, with 9 bases between them.

Many counts were recorded for this clonotype. The rearrangement links TRBV29-1 to TRBJ2-7; D remains ambiguous. From germline, CDR1 is SQVTM and CDR2 ANQGSEA. The V end lost 7 bases, the J end lost 0 bases, and 13 bases lay between the germline ends. The CDR3 is made up of 13 amino acids. The CDR3 region has the DNA TGCAGCGCACTCTTGGGTGACTCCTACGAGCAGTACTTC. Translated, it gives CSALLGDSYEQYF.

This clonotype was detected a few times. The chain combines TRBV7-2 with TRBJ2-5; 11 bases fit TRBD2. Germline CDR1 is SGHTA and CDR2 is FQGNSA. V gave up 5 bases and J gave up 3 bases; unmatched junction bases: 11. This CDR3 region has 17 residues. The CDR3 DNA is TGTGCCAGCAGCAGCTACGCGGGACTAGCGGCAAAAGAGACCCAGTACTTC. Protein: CASSSYAGLAAKETQYF.

A word on this clonotype: Because the CDR3 is missing its conserved closing phenylalanine or tryptophan, this is likely a read error. The chain combines TRBV5-1 with TRBJ2-7; D call uncertain. V was cut by 3 bases and J by 5 bases, with 6 bases left in between. Germline loops: CDR1 SGHRS, CDR2 YFSETQ. The CDR3 runs to 11 residues. In DNA form, the CDR3 reads TGCGCCAGCAGCTACGGTAACGAGCAGTACCTC. Its translation is CASSYGNEQYL.

This chain joins TRBV20-1 and TRBJ1-1; D might be TRBD1 (5 bases). This CDR3 has 15 amino acids. Trimming took off 3 bases at V and 1 base at J, with 15 bases between the two ends. Looked up from germline, CDR1 is DFQATT and CDR2 is SNEGSKA (reference sequence). The DNA of the CDR3 is TGCAGTGCTAGGTTAACAGGTCAGGGGAACACTGAAGCTTTCTTT. Amino acid sequence: CSARLTGQGNTEAFF.

This chain links TRBV4-1 with TRBJ2-3, with 7 bases identical to TRBD2. The CDR3 sequence is 14 residues long. V lost 5 bases to trimming and J lost 3 bases; unmatched junction nucleotides: 5. The V gene's germline CDR1 is MGHRA and CDR2 YSYEKL. CDR3 nucleotides: TGCGCCAGCAGCTCTCGACTAGCTACAGATACGCAGTATTTT. As protein: CASSSRLATDTQYF.

This clonotype appeared many times. The chain links TRBV24-1 to TRBJ2-1; the match to TRBD1 covers 7 bases. The trim removed 3 bases at V and 8 bases at J, leaving 15 bases unmatched. This CDR3 comprises 17 residues. CDR1 KGHDR and CDR2 SFDVKD come from the germline V gene. DNA of the CDR3: TGTGCCACCAGTGATCCCTCCCCCACGGACAGGCGGCATGAGCAGTTCTTC. Translated: CATSDPSPTDRRHEQFF.